This passage covers 14 T cell receptor beta chains from one sample sequenced in a study of blood T cell repertoires in COVID-19. The table came from immunoSEQ multiplex PCR; TCRdb's copy has only in-frame clones and leaves some out. This sample has 70,000 or so clones; roughly 89% occur once, and the top ten carry around 0.6%. The specimen was peripheral blood. The receptors come from a man aged 55 to 70 with acute or convalescent COVID-19.

The V gene is TRBV5-6, the J gene TRBJ2-3, with a weak D call TRBD2 (6 bases). V was trimmed by 6 bases and J by 3 bases, leaving 11 bases between them. The CDR3 consists of 13 residues. Germline loops: CDR1 SGHDT, CDR2 YYEEEE. CDR3 sequence (DNA): TGTGCCAGCAACCAACTAGCTACAGATACGCAGTATTTT. This sequence encodes CASNQLATDTQYF.

V gene TRBV7-8 combines with J gene TRBJ1-1, with 7 bases lining up with TRBD1. Trimming cost V 5 bases and J 3 bases; bases outside gene matches: 6. The CDR3 is 14 amino acids. Germline CDR1 is SGHVS and CDR2 is FQNEAQ. The CDR3 region has the DNA TGTGCCAGCAGCCCGGCCAGGGGGGACACTGAAGCTTTCTTT. This gives the protein CASSPARGDTEAFF.

The J gene is TRBJ2-7, the V gene TRBV9; a weak D match, TRBD2 (5 bases). V was trimmed by 2 bases and J by 4 bases, leaving 7 bases between them. CDR3 length: 12 amino acids. The germline gives CDR1 SGDLS, CDR2 YYNGEE. CDR3 residues: CASSVTGYEQYF. The DNA for the CDR3 is TGTGCCAGCAGCGTTACGGGGTACGAGCAGTACTTC.

This sequence joins TRBV5-1 and TRBJ2-7; 14 nucleotides line up with TRBD2. J lost 6 bases, V lost 4 bases, and 6 bases had no gene match. Germline CDR1 is SGHRS and CDR2 is YFSETQ. The CDR3 loop spans 15 amino acids. The CDR3 DNA follows: TGCGCCAGCAGCCCGGGACTAGCGGGAGATCGCGAGCAGTACTTC. Protein: CASSPGLAGDREQYF.

The rearrangement links TRBV24-1 to TRBJ2-3; 9 bases agree with TRBD1. Trimming removed 3 bases from V and 0 bases from J; junction bases left unmatched: 6. The CDR3 sequence is 17 residues long. Germline CDR1 KGHDR, CDR2 SFDVKD. This chain's CDR3 is CATSDLQGAPSTDTQYF. Written as DNA, the CDR3 is TGTGCCACCAGTGATCTACAGGGGGCGCCTAGCACAGATACGCAGTATTTT.

The gene calls are TRBV11-2 and TRBJ2-7; D unresolved. CDR1 is SGHAT and CDR2 is FQNNGV in the germline V gene. This CDR3 is built from 14 residues. Deletions cut 5 bases from V and 9 bases from J, with 20 bases between. CDR3 residues: CASSHYLPVSPQYF. The CDR3 coding sequence is TGTGCCAGCAGCCACTATTTGCCCGTGTCTCCGCAGTACTTC.

This clone was seen more than once but under ten times. The rearrangement joins TRBV29-1 to TRBJ1-1; D is perhaps TRBD1 (6 bases). This CDR3 has 13 residues. V was shortened by 6 bases and J by 1 base, with 12 bases between the two germline ends. Germline V gives CDR1 SQVTM, CDR2 ANQGSEA. CDR3 nucleotide sequence: TGCAGCGTCGCACAGGGAAGGAACACTGAAGCTTTCTTT. Translation: CSVAQGRNTEAFF.

V usage is TRBV5-1 and J usage is TRBJ1-4, with D uncertain. Trimming removed 4 bases from V and 2 bases from J, with 9 bases in between. The germline gives CDR1 SGHRS, CDR2 YFSETQ. This CDR3 contains 14 residues. This CDR3 is CASSSSGTNEKLFF. CDR3 coding DNA: TGCGCCAGCAGCAGTTCCGGGACTAATGAAAAACTGTTTTTT.

This clone appeared a few times. The V call is TRBV2, the J call TRBJ1-5; 9 bases line up with TRBD1. This CDR3 comprises 15 residues. Germline assignment: CDR1 SNHLY and CDR2 FYNNEI. V gave up 7 bases and J gave up 7 bases; unmatched junction bases: 11. The CDR3 DNA reads TGTGCCAGCACCGCAAACAGGGGGCTGGGCCAGCCCCAGCATTTT. Residues: CASTANRGLGQPQHF.

The rearrangement uses TRBV5-1 and TRBJ2-1; 11 nucleotides match TRBD2. With 4 bases clipped from V and 6 bases from J, the junction kept 6 bases outside the gene matches. CDR3 length equals 15 residues. The V gene's germline CDR1 is SGHRS and CDR2 YFSETQ. Here the CDR3 DNA reads TGCGCCAGCAGCCCGAGACTAGCGGGGAGCAATGAGCAGTTCTTC. It translates to CASSPRLAGSNEQFF.

This sequence joins TRBV2 and TRBJ1-5, with 11 positions matching TRBD1. This CDR3 spans 14 amino acids. The ends lost 6 bases at V and 4 bases at J; junction bases unmatched: 2. CDR1 and CDR2 (germline): SNHLY, FYNNEI. CDR3 coding DNA: TGTGCCAGCAGGGGGGACAGGGGGAATCAGCCCCAGCATTTT. Its translation: CASRGDRGNQPQHF.

This clone showed up just once. The chain has TRBV7-9 and TRBJ2-1, with D maybe TRBD1 (7 bases). The CDR3 has 12 residues. The V gene's germline CDR1 is SEHNR and CDR2 FQNEAQ (reference sequence). V gave up 3 bases and J gave up 14 bases, with 14 bases separating them. The chain's CDR3 is CASSFQGGTEFF. CDR3 nucleotide sequence: TGTGCCAGCAGCTTCCAAGGGGGGACAGAGTTCTTC. Drawing the rest from reference TRBV7-9 and TRBJ2-1, the complete variable domain is DTGVSQNPRHKITKRGQNVTFRCDPISEHNRLYWYRQTLGQGPEFLTYFQNEAQLEKSRLLSDRFSAERPKGSFSTLEIQRTEQGDSAMYLCASSFQGGTEFFGPGTRLTVL.

This chain connects TRBV5-1 to TRBJ1-1, with D tentatively TRBD1 (6 bases). The V end was cut by 0 bases, the J end by 3 bases, with 9 bases between. The length of the CDR3 is 14 residues. Germline CDR1 is SGHRS and CDR2 is YFSETQ. DNA for the CDR3: TGCGCCAGCAGCTTGGAAAGGGGGTACACTGAAGCTTTCTTT. Protein: CASSLERGYTEAFF. Filled out from reference TRBV5-1 and TRBJ1-1, the complete variable domain reads KAGVTQTPRYLIKTRGQQVTLSCSPISGHRSVSWYQQTPGQGLQFLFEYFSETQRNKGNFPGRFSGRQFSNSRSEMNVSTLELGDSALYLCASSLERGYTEAFFGQGTRLTVV.

J is TRBJ1-1 and V is TRBV12-5, with D unresolved. V lost 1 base to trimming and J lost 1 base, with 7 bases between them. The germline CDR1 and CDR2 sequences are LGHNT and FRNRAP. The CDR3 runs 14 residues. DNA of the CDR3: TGTGCTAGTGGTTTGGGACATACGAACACTGAAGCTTTCTTT. Its translation is CASGLGHTNTEAFF.